This T cell receptor beta chain originates from a study of vaccination and CD4 T cells after COVID-19. Study at large: The post-COVID samples were taken a median around 100 days after diagnosis, anywhere from 35 to 161. Study findings and constraints: There was no significant change from about 20 to 38 median reactive clonotypes.

This clonotype is medium-sized (0.01 to 0.1%) within its sample. The antigen remains undetermined. The Oncomine TCR Beta short-read assay generated sequence data from the DNA of cultured CD4+ T cells. Extraction of genomic DNA was performed on cultured CD4+ T cells. TCRdb analysed the PCR reads with MiXCR anew, one entry per CDR3 protein. This sample has approximately 24,000 distinct CDR3 sequences; over 60% occur once, and the top ten carry 4% to 6%. Indicated treatment: approximately 9-day PBMC culture with coronavirus spike peptide pools or control peptides (ViraFEST assay). Trimming removed 4 bases at V and 11 bases at J, with 15 bases between. CDR1 and CDR2 from the germline V gene are SGHTA and FQGNSA. The CDR3 contains 13 residues.

The receptor was isolated from a human donor who had recovered from COVID-19. The sequenced material came from CD4+ T cells from blood, cultured in vitro. V gene TRBV7-2 combines with J gene TRBJ1-5; unclear D gene. The CDR3 nucleotides read TGTGCCAGCAGCTCCCCCCCGGGTAGTGCCCAGCATTTT. This sequence encodes CASSSPPGSAQHF. Full variable domain (outside the CDR3, taken from reference TRBV7-2 and TRBJ1-5): GAGVSQSPSNKVTEKGKDVELRCDPISGHTALYWYRQSLGQGLEFLIYFQGNSAPDKSGLPSDRFSAERTGGSVSTLTIQRTQQEDSAVYLCASSSPPGSAQHFGDGTRLSIL.